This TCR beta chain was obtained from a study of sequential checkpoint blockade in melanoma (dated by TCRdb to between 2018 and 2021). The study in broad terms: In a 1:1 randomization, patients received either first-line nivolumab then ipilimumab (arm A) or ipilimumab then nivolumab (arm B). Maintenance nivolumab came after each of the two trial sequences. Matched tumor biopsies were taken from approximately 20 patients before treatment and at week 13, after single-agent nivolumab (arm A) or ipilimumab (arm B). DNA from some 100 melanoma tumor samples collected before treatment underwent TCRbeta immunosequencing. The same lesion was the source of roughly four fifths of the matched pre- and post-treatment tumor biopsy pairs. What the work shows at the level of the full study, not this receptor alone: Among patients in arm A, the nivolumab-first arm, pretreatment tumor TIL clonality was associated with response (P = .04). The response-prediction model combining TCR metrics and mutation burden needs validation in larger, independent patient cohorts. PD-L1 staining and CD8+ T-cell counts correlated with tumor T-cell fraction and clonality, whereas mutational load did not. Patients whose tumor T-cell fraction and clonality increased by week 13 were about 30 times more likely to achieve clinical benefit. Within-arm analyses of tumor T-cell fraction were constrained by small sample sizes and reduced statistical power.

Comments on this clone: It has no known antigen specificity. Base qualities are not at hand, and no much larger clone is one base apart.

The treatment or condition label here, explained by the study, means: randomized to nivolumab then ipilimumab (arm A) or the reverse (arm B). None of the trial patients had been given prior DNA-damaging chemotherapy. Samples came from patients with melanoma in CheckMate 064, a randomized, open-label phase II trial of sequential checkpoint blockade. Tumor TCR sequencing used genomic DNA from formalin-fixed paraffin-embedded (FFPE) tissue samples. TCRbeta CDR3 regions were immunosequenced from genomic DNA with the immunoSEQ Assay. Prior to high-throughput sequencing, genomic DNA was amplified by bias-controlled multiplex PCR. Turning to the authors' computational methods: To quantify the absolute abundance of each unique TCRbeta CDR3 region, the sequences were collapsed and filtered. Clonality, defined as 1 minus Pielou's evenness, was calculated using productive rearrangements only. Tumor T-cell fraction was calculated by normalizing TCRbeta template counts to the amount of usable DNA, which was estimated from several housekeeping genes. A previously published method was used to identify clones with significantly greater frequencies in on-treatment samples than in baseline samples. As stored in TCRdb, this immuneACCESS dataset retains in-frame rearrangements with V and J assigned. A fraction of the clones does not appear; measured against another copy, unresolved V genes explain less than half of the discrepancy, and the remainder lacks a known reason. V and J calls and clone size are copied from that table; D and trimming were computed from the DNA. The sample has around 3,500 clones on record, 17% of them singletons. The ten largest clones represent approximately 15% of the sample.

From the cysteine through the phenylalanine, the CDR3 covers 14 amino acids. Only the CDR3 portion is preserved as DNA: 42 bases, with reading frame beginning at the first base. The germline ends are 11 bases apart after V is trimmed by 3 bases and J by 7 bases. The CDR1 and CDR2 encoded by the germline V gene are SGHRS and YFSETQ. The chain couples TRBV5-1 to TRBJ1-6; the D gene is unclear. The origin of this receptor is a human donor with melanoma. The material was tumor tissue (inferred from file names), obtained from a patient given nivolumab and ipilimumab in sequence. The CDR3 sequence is CASSSGVGNSPLHF. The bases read TGCGCCAGCAGCTCTGGGGTGGGGAATTCACCCCTCCACTTT.